This TCR beta chain comes out of a study of PD-1 blockade in classical Hodgkin lymphoma. General observations from the study: CD4+ TCR diversity climbed significantly by C4D1, unlike CD8+ TCR diversity.

Germline V lookup: CDR1 SGDLS, CDR2 YYNGEE. The CDR3 spans 14 residues. V was cut by 4 bases and J by 0 bases, with 11 bases left in between. Sequenced by immunoSEQ multiplex PCR; TCRdb stores in-frame clones only, minus some. The sample has roughly 20,000 clones, approximately 88% seen once. Time point given: cycle 4 day 1 (C4D1), after less than 7 weeks of nivolumab. Following autologous stem cell transplantation, relapse occurred in every patient, and exposure to brentuximab vedotin varied. The investigators isolated CD8+ T cells from thawed PBMCs using magnetic negative selection. On this clone itself: The antigen is unknown.

The material was CD8+ T cells from blood, obtained before the fourth cycle of nivolumab. The gene calls are TRBV9 and TRBJ2-7; a possible D gene is TRBD1 (5 bases). This receptor was taken from a human donor with classical Hodgkin lymphoma. The CDR3 protein is CASSPSGNSYEQYF. The CDR3 coding sequence is TGTGCCAGCAGCCCCTCAGGGAACTCCTACGAGCAGTACTTC.